This is a list of T cell receptor beta chains from one sample in a study of Ad26.COV2.S vaccination and SARS-CoV-2 variants. TCRdb keeps only in-frame clones here, not all; method: immunoSEQ multiplex PCR. The table has 300,000 to 400,000 clones, 90% seen once. The sequenced sample was peripheral blood, obtained in a trial of Ad26.COV2.S vaccine versus placebo. Source of these receptors: a person between 18 and 65 years old who received the Ad26.COV2.S COVID-19 vaccine or a placebo. Each CDR3 is given with its conserved first and last residue.

j_call v_call cdr3_aa
TRBJ2-2 TRBV6-2/TRBV6-3 CASSRLGGRSHTGELFF
TRBJ2-3 TRBV6-5 CASTRSGRADTQYF
TRBJ2-5 TRBV7-9 CASSRWTEAQETQYF
TRBJ2-1 TRBV6-6 CASSRLAGQALYNEQFF
TRBJ1-1 TRBV6-6 CASKAGATNTEAFF
TRBJ1-1 TRBV4-2 CASSENTPGGGTEAFF
TRBJ2-3 TRBV3-1/TRBV3-2 CASSQDIELSGGDPDTQYF
TRBJ1-1 TRBV2 CASIRKEQMNTEAFF
TRBJ1-2 TRBV6-5 CASSYTDREGYTF
TRBJ1-5 TRBV18 CASSPELQGRQPQHF
TRBJ2-1 TRBV7-3 CASSLGGGHEQFF
TRBJ2-2 TRBV10-1 CASRDNTGELFF
TRBJ1-3 TRBV4-3 CASSQGTAAGNTIYF
TRBJ2-7 TRBV2 CASRDSGGIPYEQYF
TRBJ2-1 TRBV10-3 CAISRDSFNEQFF
TRBJ1-2 TRBV5-1 CASSPTGGRNYGYTF
TRBJ2-3 TRBV21-1 CASGDRGRDTQYF
TRBJ2-3 TRBV2 CASTSSGGRTDTQYF
TRBJ2-1 TRBV27 CASSFGQGYNEQFF
TRBJ2-2 TRBV5-4 CASSAPGKLDTGELFF
TRBJ2-2 TRBV4-1 CASSQLASGELFF
TRBJ1-2 TRBV4-1 CASSQAQGQNYGYTF
TRBJ1-6 TRBV15 CATSRGLQGANSPLHF
TRBJ2-5 TRBV2 CASLKEAGVGETQYF
TRBJ2-5 TRBV6-6 CASSSGGGETQYF
TRBJ1-1 TRBV6-2/TRBV6-3 CASSGTRPEAFF
TRBJ1-6 TRBV21-1 CASSKGGGVPSPLHF
TRBJ2-1 TRBV19 CASSLEGERVPEQFF
TRBJ1-2 TRBV30 CAWRVRGEPNYGYTF
TRBJ1-1 TRBV5-4 CASTRRTGMHTEAFF
TRBJ2-1 TRBV11-2 CASSPVMVVGEQFF
TRBJ2-3 TRBV15 CATSREVTDTQYF
TRBJ1-2 TRBV7-2 CASSPYEDLEGYTF
TRBJ1-5 TRBV6-1 CASSGMPSGGSNQPQHF
TRBJ2-7 TRBV28 CAIDNRDRTYEQYF
TRBJ1-2 TRBV2 CASSERGGQGRYYGYTF
TRBJ1-1 TRBV6-5 CASSYSLQGGDTEAFF
TRBJ2-5 TRBV6-2/TRBV6-3 CASSYTSGGQETQYF
TRBJ2-2 TRBV24-1 CATSDAGTGKTGELFF
TRBJ1-1 TRBV7-2 CASSRGGGPTEAFF
TRBJ2-1 TRBV7-3 CASSSQSGLAGDDNEQFF
TRBJ2-7 TRBV6-2/TRBV6-3 CASSYVGARDYEQYF
TRBJ2-3 TRBV7-2 CASSSGVPDTQYF
TRBJ1-4 TRBV19 CASSMGQGPEKLFF
TRBJ1-1 TRBV6-5 CASSYSTGEAFF
TRBJ2-1 TRBV2 CASSYTGQAEGRPHYNEQFF
TRBJ2-3 TRBV2 CASSAGTVAGATDTQYF
TRBJ1-1 TRBV6-2/TRBV6-3 CASSYRDLNTEAFF
TRBJ1-5 TRBV6-2/TRBV6-3 CASSLVKGDQPQHF
TRBJ1-1 TRBV5-1 CASSLHPGQTWEAFF
TRBJ1-2 TRBV6-1 CASSEGRGLGGYTF